This T cell receptor (beta chain) was found in a study of T cells expressing NK-cell markers. Study-level findings and limits: HCMV specificity was not established for the expanded NKG2C+ T cell clones. About 6 donors had dominant NKG2C+ clonotypes that comprised about 1.0-7.5% of their CD8+ T cells.

This CDR3 contains 15 residues. Germline loops: CDR1 WSHSY, CDR2 SAAADI. No DNA is given; TCRdb re-called the 5' RACE reads and lists each CDR3 protein once. Its clone listing holds more than 120,000 distinct CDR3 sequences. On this clonotype itself: The antigen remains undetermined.

V and J are TRBV10-2 and TRBJ2-3; TCRdb outputs TRBD1, but without DNA this stays unchecked. This receptor was taken from a man aged 18 to 30 in good health. The specimen was blood T cells: a sorted CD56 or NKG2C T cell subset, CD4+ or CD8+ T cells, or bulk PBMC T cells (not recorded which). The CDR3 loop reads CASSEKGVPTDTQYF.